The clone carrying this T cell receptor (beta chain) has a single count. Its antigen is not identified. RNA in amounts of about 0.5 to 1 ug was reverse transcribed with random hexamers. The immunoSEQ assay covered 54 Vbeta and 13 Jbeta segments for CDR3. TCRdb analysed the immunoSEQ multiplex PCR reads with MiXCR anew, one entry per CDR3 protein. The sample includes some 260,000 distinct CDR3 sequences, about 85% of them seen just once. The record originates from a study of CD8 T cells in Susac syndrome. Findings and limits, study-wide: The study recognized that the number of individuals in its TCR sequencing and HLA analysis was relatively small.

The multiple sclerosis controls consisted of treatment-naive patients with relapsing-remitting disease, either stable or active. The authors negatively isolated CD8+ and CD4+ T cells and FACS-enriched TEMRA cells. The ends were cut back, 3 bases at V and 1 base at J, with 22 bases in the middle. CDR1 and CDR2 (germline): SGDLS, YYNGEE. CDR3 length equals 18 residues. The chain uses TRBV9 and TRBJ1-2; the D is unclear. Material: CD8+ T cells from PBMCs. This clonotype was obtained from a human donor with multiple sclerosis. The CDR3 DNA reads TGTGCCAGCAGCGGTCCGACCGGTTCGGCCGCTCTTAACTATGGCTACACCTTC. Translating it yields CASSGPTGSAALNYGYTF.